This entry lists 28 T cell receptor beta chains sequenced from one sample in a study of shared clonotypes between healthy human individuals. TCRdb's copy holds only in-frame clones and misses some; the assay was immunoSEQ multiplex PCR. The sample records about 680,000 clones, 73% being singletons. The sequencing sample was made of memory CD4+ T cells sorted from blood. Subset noted: CD45RA-negative fraction. The receptors originated from a woman aged 25 to 39 in good health.

The gene calls are TRBV28 and TRBJ2-1, with D unclear. Trimming removed 5 bases from V and 7 bases from J, with 18 bases in between. The CDR3 has 15 residues. CDR1 and CDR2 from the germline V gene are MDHEN and SYDVKM. CDR3 amino acids: CASSPGLGLPNEQFF. The CDR3 coding sequence is TGTGCCAGCAGTCCGGGTTTGGGTTTACCTAATGAGCAGTTCTTC.

The chain recombines TRBV20-1 with TRBJ2-1, with a possible D match to TRBD2 (6 bases). Germline V gene sequence: CDR1 DFQATT, CDR2 SNEGSKA (reference sequence). The CDR3 consists of 11 residues. V lost 8 bases and J 3 bases, leaving 8 bases between the germline ends. For the CDR3, the DNA is TGCAGTTCGGAGGGCTACAATGAGCAGTTCTTC. This encodes CSSEGYNEQFF.

This clone was counted a few times. The chain recombines TRBV18 with TRBJ2-1; the match to TRBD2 covers 7 bases. CDR3 length: 15 amino acids. The V gene end was trimmed by 4 bases and the J gene end by 1 base; junction bases not matched to a gene: 4. Germline loops: CDR1 KGHSH, CDR2 LQKENI. Here the CDR3 DNA reads TGTGCCAGCTCACTAACTAGCGATTCCTACAATGAGCAGTTCTTC. This translates into CASSLTSDSYNEQFF.

The rearrangement uses TRBV5-1 and TRBJ2-3; D is perhaps TRBD2 (5 bases). Looked up from germline, CDR1 is SGHRS and CDR2 is YFSETQ. This CDR3 comprises 15 residues. V was shortened by 4 bases and J by 5 bases, with 17 bases between the two germline ends. The CDR3 sequence is CASSPGIKPGDTQYF. In DNA form, the CDR3 reads TGCGCCAGCAGCCCCGGGATCAAACCCGGAGATACGCAGTATTTT.

This rearrangement joins TRBV30 to TRBJ2-3; tentatively, D is TRBD2 (6 bases). V was pared by 8 bases and J by 4 bases, with 19 bases between. CDR1 is GTSNPN, CDR2 SVGIG, per germline (reference sequence). The CDR3 has 14 residues. CDR3 in amino acids: CARAGGGPPDTQYF. The CDR3 bases are TGTGCCCGGGCCGGGGGAGGCCCGCCAGATACGCAGTATTTT.

The chain is built from TRBV11-1 and TRBJ2-7; D call uncertain. This CDR3 spans 13 amino acids. Trimming removed 3 bases at V and 7 bases at J, with 13 bases between. Per the germline V gene, CDR1 is SGHAT and CDR2 is FQDESV (reference sequence). This chain's CDR3 is CASSFGTFSEQYF. In DNA, the CDR3 is TGTGCCAGCAGCTTTGGAACTTTCTCTGAGCAGTACTTC.

This clone has more than one count but fewer than ten. Other nucleotide sequences in the sample specify the same CDR3. CDR3 bases: TGTGCCAGCAGCTTAGTAGTGGGCGGGGCCAACGTCCTGACTTTC. Encoded protein: CASSLVVGGANVLTF. This chain connects TRBV11-2 to TRBJ2-6; unclear D gene. Trimming left V 1 base short and J 4 bases short, with 8 bases between. This CDR3 region has 15 residues. The germline CDR1 and CDR2 sequences are SGHAT and FQNNGV.

About this clone: Within the sample, other DNA sequences also encode this same CDR3. The chain links TRBV18 to TRBJ1-1; 7 positions agree with TRBD1. V was clipped by 6 bases and J by 1 base; unmatched bases: 5. The CDR3 is made up of 14 amino acids. Germline V CDR1 and CDR2: KGHSH, LQKENI. The CDR3: CASSRDRENTEAFF. CDR3 DNA: TGTGCCAGCTCCCGAGACAGGGAGAACACTGAAGCTTTCTTT.

In its sample, this clone was seen a few times. This chain joins TRBV7-3 and TRBJ2-3; 8 nucleotides agree with TRBD2. The CDR3 loop spans 14 amino acids. The V segment lost 5 bases and the J segment 5 bases; nucleotides outside the gene matches: 6. Germline assignment: CDR1 SGHTA and CDR2 FQGTGA. The CDR3 spells CASSPGLAGDTQYF. DNA for the CDR3: TGTGCCAGCAGCCCTGGACTAGCTGGAGATACGCAGTATTTT.

This chain links TRBV11-3 with TRBJ2-1, with D hard to call. This CDR3 has 13 amino acids. The germline CDR1 and CDR2 sequences are SGHNT and YENEEA. The V end lost 5 bases, the J end lost 7 bases, and 12 bases lay between the germline ends. This CDR3 reads CASSPPFSNEQFF. The CDR3 DNA reads as TGTGCCAGCAGCCCCCCCTTCTCAAATGAGCAGTTCTTC.

This chain joins TRBV11-3 and TRBJ2-7; 10 bases align to TRBD2. CDR3 size: 15 residues. CDR1 is SGHNT, CDR2 YENEEA, per germline. Germline trimming cut 1 base from V and 6 bases from J; bases unmatched to any gene: 6. CDR3 DNA: TGTGCCAGCAGCTTAGGTATGGGGACTAGCGCCGAGCAGTACTTC. This gives the protein CASSLGMGTSAEQYF.

This clone was picked up a small number of times. J is TRBJ2-7 and V is TRBV4-1; D may be TRBD2 (6 bases). The germline V gene has CDR1 MGHRA and CDR2 YSYEKL. The V and J ends lost 1 base and 2 bases respectively, with 12 bases between them. The CDR3 is 15 amino acids. CDR3 bases: TGCGCCAGCAGCCAAGGGCGGGGCTTCACCTACGAGCAGTACTTC. Its translation: CASSQGRGFTYEQYF.

As concerns this clone: Other nucleotide sequences in the sample specify the same CDR3. J is TRBJ1-5 and V is TRBV6-1; D is possibly TRBD1 (5 bases). This CDR3 contains 14 residues. Germline CDR1 is MNHNS and CDR2 is SASEGT. The ends were cut back, 2 bases at V and 3 bases at J, with 8 bases in the middle. The CDR3 coding sequence is TGTGCCAGCAGTGAACAAGGGGCCAATCAGCCCCAGCATTTT. This translates into CASSEQGANQPQHF.

The chain combines TRBV6-1 with TRBJ2-1; D not certain. Trimming removed 8 bases from V and 5 bases from J, with 10 bases in between. The CDR3 totals 12 residues. The germline CDR1 and CDR2 sequences are MNHNS and SASEGT. CDR3 amino acids: CASLNRDNEQFF. CDR3 nucleotide sequence: TGTGCCAGCCTAAATCGGGACAATGAGCAGTTCTTC.

The V gene is TRBV7-6, the J gene TRBJ2-3, with TRBD2 matching over 7 bases. Germline loops: CDR1 SGHVS, CDR2 FNYEAQ. The CDR3 totals 16 residues. Trimming removed 2 bases from V and 1 base from J; junction bases left unmatched: 6. CDR3 DNA: TGTGCCAGCAGCTTAAATGGCGGGAGCCGCACAGATACGCAGTATTTT. This gives the protein CASSLNGGSRTDTQYF.

This clone was counted between two and nine times. In nucleotides, the CDR3 is TGTGCCAGCAGCCTCGGACCAAGTTGGGAATCCTACGAGCAGTACTTC. This translates into CASSLGPSWESYEQYF. The chain has TRBV27 and TRBJ2-7, with D unclear. This CDR3 region has 16 residues. Germline V gives CDR1 MNHEY, CDR2 SMNVEV (reference sequence). Trimming took off 6 bases at V and 1 base at J, with 19 bases between the two ends.

The V gene is TRBV11-3, the J gene TRBJ2-3; D gene unclear. Between the trimmed V and J ends, which lost 0 bases and 0 bases, there was a span of 7 bases. The CDR3 extends over 15 amino acids. Germline V gene lookup returns CDR1 SGHNT and CDR2 YENEEA. CDR3 loop: CASSLDYASTDTQYF. In nucleotides, the CDR3 is TGTGCCAGCAGCTTAGACTACGCAAGCACAGATACGCAGTATTTT.

The chain is built from TRBV28 and TRBJ1-5; 7 bases align to TRBD1. V was pared by 6 bases and J by 4 bases, with 12 bases of the junction left unmatched. The CDR3 loop spans 16 amino acids. Per germline, CDR1 MDHEN and CDR2 SYDVKM. CDR3 sequence (DNA): TGTGCCAGCAGCCCTACCTCGACAGGGTCAAATCAGCCCCAGCATTTT. Protein sequence: CASSPTSTGSNQPQHF.

V is TRBV21-1 and J is TRBJ2-1; the table's D call, TRBD2, was not checked against the DNA. TRBV21-1 is an annotated pseudogene. CDR3 size: 14 residues. The CDR3 nucleotides are TGTGCCAGCCGGGCACTAGCGGGCTACAATGAGCAGTTCTTC. Protein: CASRALAGYNEQFF.

V usage is TRBV28 and J usage is TRBJ2-2, with 9 bases aligning to TRBD2. V lost 6 bases and J lost 5; bases outside the gene matches: 10. The CDR3 has 16 amino acids. Germline assignment: CDR1 MDHEN and CDR2 SYDVKM. For the CDR3, the DNA is TGTGCCAGCAGGCCCACCGGGACTAGCCGGACCGGGGAGCTGTTTTTT. Protein sequence: CASRPTGTSRTGELFF.

V gene TRBV10-2 combines with J gene TRBJ2-2; 10 bases line up with TRBD1. CDR3 size: 14 residues. The ends lost 8 bases at V and 7 bases at J; junction bases unmatched: 7. In germline, CDR1 is WSHSY, CDR2 SAAADI. This CDR3 reads CASLPGQGIGELFF. The CDR3 coding sequence is TGCGCCAGCCTGCCGGGACAGGGGATCGGGGAGCTGTTTTTT.

The V call is TRBV21-1, the J call TRBJ1-5; TRBD1, the D gene given by the table, was not confirmed from the DNA. TRBV21-1 is shown as a pseudogene. The length of the CDR3 is 15 residues. The CDR3 spells CASFSGTGNRQPQHF. CDR3 bases: TGTGCCAGTTTTTCCGGGACAGGGAATCGTCAGCCCCAGCATTTT.

The V call is TRBV25-1, the J call TRBJ2-3; D uncertain. The CDR3 sequence is 12 residues long. Germline lookup yields CDR1 MGHDK and CDR2 SYGVNS. V lost 4 bases and J 4 bases, leaving 6 bases between the germline ends. CDR3 in DNA: TGTGCCAGCAGTGGGGCGTCAGATACGCAGTATTTT. This codes for CASSGASDTQYF.

This sequence joins TRBV5-1 and TRBJ2-7; D unclear. CDR1 and CDR2 (germline): SGHRS, YFSETQ. Trimming removed 0 bases at V and 5 bases at J, with 9 bases between. This CDR3 comprises 13 residues. The CDR3 loop is CASSLVGSHEQYF. The CDR3 bases are TGCGCCAGCAGCTTGGTTGGGTCCCACGAGCAGTACTTC.

The CDR3 loop is CAIRTVNTGELFF. Here the CDR3 DNA reads TGTGCCATCAGGACAGTGAACACCGGGGAGCTGTTTTTT. The chain uses TRBV10-3 and TRBJ2-2; tentatively, D is TRBD1 (5 bases). Germline V lookup: CDR1 ENHRY, CDR2 SYGVKD. The CDR3 has 13 residues. V shed 6 bases and J shed 1 base, with 6 bases lying between them.

The chain uses TRBV5-1 and TRBJ1-1; TRBD1 agrees at 8 bases. The germline CDR1 and CDR2 sequences are SGHRS and YFSETQ. V was pared by 1 base and J by 1 base, with 15 bases of the junction left unmatched. The CDR3 covers 19 residues. CDR3 bases: TGCGCCAGCAGCTTGAAGGTGCGCTCAGGGGGCGGCCCGAACACTGAAGCTTTCTTT. It encodes CASSLKVRSGGGPNTEAFF.

The chain carries TRBV11-2 and TRBJ2-7, with D possibly being TRBD2 (5 bases). This CDR3 has 14 residues. CDR1 is SGHAT and CDR2 is FQNNGV in the germline V gene. Trimming took 4 bases from V and 3 from J, leaving 13 bases between them. The CDR3 nucleotides read TGTGCCAGCAGCTCCCGGTCCCGGGGCTACGAGCAGTACTTC. Translation gives CASSSRSRGYEQYF.

The J gene is TRBJ2-5, the V gene TRBV2; possibly TRBD2 for D (5 bases). Germline V lookup: CDR1 SNHLY, CDR2 FYNNEI. The V end lost 3 bases, the J end lost 5 bases, and 7 bases lay between the germline ends. The CDR3 covers 12 residues. CDR3 sequence (DNA): TGTGCCAGCAGTGATAAGCGGGAGACCCAGTACTTC. It yields the protein CASSDKRETQYF. Combining the CDR3 with reference TRBV2 and TRBJ2-5 gives the whole variable domain EPEVTQTPSHQVTQMGQEVILRCVPISNHLYFYWYRQILGQKVEFLVSFYNNEISEKSEIFDDQFSVERPDGSNFTLKIRSTKLEDSAMYFCASSDKRETQYFGPGTRLLVL.